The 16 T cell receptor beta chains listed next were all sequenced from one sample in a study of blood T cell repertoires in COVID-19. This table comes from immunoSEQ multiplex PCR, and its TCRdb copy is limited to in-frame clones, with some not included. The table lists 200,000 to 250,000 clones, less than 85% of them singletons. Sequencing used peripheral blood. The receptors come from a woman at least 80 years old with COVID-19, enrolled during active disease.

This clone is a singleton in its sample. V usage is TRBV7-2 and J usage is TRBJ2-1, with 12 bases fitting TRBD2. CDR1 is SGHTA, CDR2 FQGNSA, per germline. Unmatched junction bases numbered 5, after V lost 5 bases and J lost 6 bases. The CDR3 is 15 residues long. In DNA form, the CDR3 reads TGTGCCAGCAGCCCGGGACTAGCGGGTAGCAATGAGCAGTTCTTC. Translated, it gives CASSPGLAGSNEQFF.

CDR3 in DNA: TGTGCCAGCAGGTCTGGGGACAGGGGAATCACTGAAGCTTTCTTT. Protein sequence: CASRSGDRGITEAFF. The V gene is TRBV6-5, the J gene TRBJ1-1; 10 bases are shared with TRBD1. Germline V gives CDR1 MNHEY, CDR2 SVGAGI. Trimming at V came to 6 bases and at J to 4 bases, leaving 8 bases not matched to a gene. The CDR3 contains 15 residues.

CDR3 sequence reads: CASSEAPGPSSYNSPLHF. CDR3 coding DNA: TGTGCCAGCAGTGAAGCGCCAGGGCCGAGCTCCTATAATTCACCCCTCCACTTT. The chain combines TRBV6-1 with TRBJ1-6, with a possible D match to TRBD1 (5 bases). The CDR3 runs 18 residues. Germline loops: CDR1 MNHNS, CDR2 SASEGT. Deletions cut 0 bases from V and 0 bases from J, with 12 bases between.

This chain's CDR3 is CASSLTGQSYGYTF. CDR3 DNA: TGCGCCAGCAGCTTGACGGGACAGTCCTATGGCTACACCTTC. The chain uses TRBV5-1 and TRBJ1-2, with TRBD1 matching 7 bases. The germline V gene encodes CDR1 SGHRS and CDR2 YFSETQ. The CDR3 has 14 amino acids. The junction had 4 bases not matched to a gene; V was cut back by 1 base and J by 4 bases.

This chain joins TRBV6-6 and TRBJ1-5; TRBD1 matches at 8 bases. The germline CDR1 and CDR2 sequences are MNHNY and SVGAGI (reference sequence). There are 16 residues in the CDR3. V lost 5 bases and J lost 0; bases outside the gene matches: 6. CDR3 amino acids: CASSTRTGNSNQPQHF. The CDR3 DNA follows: TGTGCCAGCAGTACACGGACAGGGAATAGCAATCAGCCCCAGCATTTT.

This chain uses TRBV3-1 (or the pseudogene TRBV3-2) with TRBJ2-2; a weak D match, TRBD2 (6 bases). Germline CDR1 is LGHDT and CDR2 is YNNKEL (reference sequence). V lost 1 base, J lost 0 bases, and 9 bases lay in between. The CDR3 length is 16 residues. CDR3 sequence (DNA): TGTGCCAGCAGCCAAGCGGGAGTCTCGAACACCGGGGAGCTGTTTTTT. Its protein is CASSQAGVSNTGELFF.

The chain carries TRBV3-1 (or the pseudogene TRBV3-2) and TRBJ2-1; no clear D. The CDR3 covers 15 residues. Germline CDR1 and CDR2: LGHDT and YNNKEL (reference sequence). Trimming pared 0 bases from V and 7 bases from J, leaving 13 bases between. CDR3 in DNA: TGTGCCAGCAGCCAAGATCGGGTGGTTGGGAATGAGCAGTTCTTC. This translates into CASSQDRVVGNEQFF.

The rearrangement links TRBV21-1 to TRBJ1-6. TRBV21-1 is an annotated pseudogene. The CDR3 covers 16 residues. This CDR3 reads CARRGGQDGGNSPLHF. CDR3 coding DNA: TGTGCCAGAAGGGGGGGGCAGGATGGAGGTAATTCACCCCTCCACTTT.

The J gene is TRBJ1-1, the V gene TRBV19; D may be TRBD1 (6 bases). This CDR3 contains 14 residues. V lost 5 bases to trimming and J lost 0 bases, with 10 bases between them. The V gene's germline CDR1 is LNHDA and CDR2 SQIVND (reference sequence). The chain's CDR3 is CASSVQGMNTEAFF. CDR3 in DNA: TGTGCCAGTAGTGTGCAGGGGATGAACACTGAAGCTTTCTTT.

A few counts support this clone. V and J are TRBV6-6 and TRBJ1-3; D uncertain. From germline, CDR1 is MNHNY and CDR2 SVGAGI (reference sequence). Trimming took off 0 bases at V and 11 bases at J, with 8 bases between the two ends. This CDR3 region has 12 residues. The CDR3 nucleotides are TGTGCCAGCAGTTACTCGGGCGTGTCCATATATTTT. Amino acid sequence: CASSYSGVSIYF.

The CDR3 sequence: CASSLGGGTDTGELFF. CDR3 coding DNA: TGTGCCAGCAGCTTGGGGGGCGGGACGGACACCGGGGAGCTGTTTTTT. V and J are TRBV5-4 and TRBJ2-2, with D perhaps matching TRBD2 (6 bases). V was clipped by 0 bases and J by 3 bases, with 12 bases between them. From germline, CDR1 is SGHNT and CDR2 YYREEE (reference sequence). The CDR3 contains 16 residues.

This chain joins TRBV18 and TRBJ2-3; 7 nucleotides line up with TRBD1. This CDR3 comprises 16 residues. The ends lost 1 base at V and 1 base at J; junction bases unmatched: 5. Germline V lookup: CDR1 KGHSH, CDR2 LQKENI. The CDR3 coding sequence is TGTGCCAGCTCACCACTAACAGGGGTGGGCACAGATACGCAGTATTTT. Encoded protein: CASSPLTGVGTDTQYF. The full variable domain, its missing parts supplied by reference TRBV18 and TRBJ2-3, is NAGVMQNPRHLVRRRGQEARLRCSPMKGHSHVYWYRQLPEEGLKFMVYLQKENIIDESGMPKERFSAEFPKEGPSILRIQQVVRGDSAAYFCASSPLTGVGTDTQYFGPGTRLTVL.

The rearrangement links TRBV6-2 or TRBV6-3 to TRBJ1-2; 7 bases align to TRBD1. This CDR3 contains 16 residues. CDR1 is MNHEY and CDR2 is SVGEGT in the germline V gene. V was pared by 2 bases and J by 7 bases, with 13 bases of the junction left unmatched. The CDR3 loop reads CASSYLPRQGVSGYTF. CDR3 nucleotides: TGTGCCAGCAGTTACCTCCCGAGACAGGGTGTGAGTGGCTACACCTTC.

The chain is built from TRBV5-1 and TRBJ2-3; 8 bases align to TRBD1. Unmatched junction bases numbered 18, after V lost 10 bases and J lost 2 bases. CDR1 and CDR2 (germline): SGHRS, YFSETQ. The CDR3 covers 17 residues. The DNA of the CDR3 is TGCGCCCCCCCGGGAGCCGGAGACAGGGGACCCACAGATACGCAGTATTTT. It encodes CAPPGAGDRGPTDTQYF.

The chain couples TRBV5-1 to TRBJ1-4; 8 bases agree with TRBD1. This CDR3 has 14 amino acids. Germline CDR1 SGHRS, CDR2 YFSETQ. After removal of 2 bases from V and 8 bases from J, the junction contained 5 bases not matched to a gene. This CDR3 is CASSFGQGGEKLFF. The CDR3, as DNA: TGCGCCAGCAGCTTCGGACAGGGAGGCGAAAAACTGTTTTTT.

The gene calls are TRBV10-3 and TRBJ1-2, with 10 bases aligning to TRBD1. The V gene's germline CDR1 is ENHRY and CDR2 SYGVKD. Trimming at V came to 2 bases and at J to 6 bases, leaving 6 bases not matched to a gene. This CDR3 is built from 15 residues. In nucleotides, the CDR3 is TGTGCCATCAGTGAGAGCCGGGACAGGGGTGATGGCTACACCTTC. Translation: CAISESRDRGDGYTF.